Listed here are 3 T cell receptor beta chains from one sample, sequenced in a study of blood T cell repertoires in COVID-19. TCRdb's copy holds only in-frame clones and misses some; the assay was immunoSEQ multiplex PCR. The profile shows a few hundred thousand clones, roughly 84% of them singletons. The sequenced sample consisted of peripheral blood. The receptor set was obtained from a woman in her late teens or twenties with acute or convalescent COVID-19.

The genes are TRBV27 and TRBJ1-5; 12 bases match TRBD1. The CDR3 length is 13 residues. Germline V gives CDR1 MNHEY, CDR2 SMNVEV (reference sequence). V dropped 5 bases and J dropped 10; count of bases not matched to a gene: 3. As DNA, the CDR3 is TGTGCCAGCAGTGGGGACAGGGGGCGTCCCCAGCATTTT. Its translation: CASSGDRGRPQHF.

This clone was seen just once. The chain has TRBV6-1 and TRBJ1-6; D gene uncertain. The ends were cut back, 5 bases at V and 5 bases at J, with 7 bases in the middle. Germline CDR1 and CDR2: MNHNS and SASEGT. The CDR3 is made up of 13 amino acids. The CDR3 coding sequence is TGTGCCAGCAGTCCCCTTAATAATTCACCCCTCCACTTT. Amino acids: CASSPLNNSPLHF.

The DNA for the CDR3 is TGTGCCAGCAGCTTAGAGGCAGGGTTTAAAAACATTCAGTACTTC. The encoded protein is CASSLEAGFKNIQYF. The chain recombines TRBV7-8 with TRBJ2-4; possibly TRBD1 for D (5 bases). Germline V CDR1 and CDR2: SGHVS, FQNEAQ. V was clipped by 1 base and J by 4 bases, with 11 bases between them. There are 15 residues in the CDR3. Full variable domain (outside the CDR3, taken from reference TRBV7-8 and TRBJ2-4): GAGVSQSPRYKVAKRGQDVALRCDPISGHVSLFWYQQALGQGPEFLTYFQNEAQLDKSGLPSDRFFAERPEGSVSTLKIQRTQQEDSAVYLCASSLEAGFKNIQYFGAGTRLSVL.